The sequence of this T cell receptor beta chain was determined in a study of a mutant IDH1 vaccine in newly diagnosed glioma. Study-wide context: A roughly 60% male, approximately 38% female split and a mean age of approximately 38 years characterized treated patients. The therapy given earlier, which was standard therapy, consisted of radiotherapy, temozolomide, or both, and most of the patients received both.

Of note for this clone: The antigen is undetermined.

Time point of the sample: week 5, during vaccination. Each dose of the vaccine consisted of 300 ug of mutant IDH1 20-mer peptide, with topical imiquimod. Every donor had a new WHO grade 3 or 4 astrocytoma that was IDH1-mutant, with loss of nuclear ATRX. Sequenced by immunoSEQ multiplex PCR; TCRdb stores in-frame clones only, minus some. The sample has 45,000 to 60,000 clones; just under 80% are singletons. Germline V gives CDR1 LNHNV, CDR2 YYDKDF (reference sequence). Trimming removed 1 base from V and 4 bases from J, with 17 bases in between. This CDR3 has 17 residues. V gene TRBV15 combines with J gene TRBJ1-5, with D possibly being TRBD1 (5 bases). The source of this sequence is a man in his forties or fifties with glioma. This material consisted of PBMCs, taken from a glioma patient whose treatment included an IDH1 peptide vaccine. The CDR3 reads CATSRGLRQGLNQPQHF. The CDR3 bases are TGTGCCACCAGCAGAGGTCTACGGCAGGGTTTGAATCAGCCCCAGCATTTT.